The sequence of this T cell receptor (beta chain) was determined in a study of T cell responses to AZD1222 COVID-19 vaccine. On the study more broadly: Both about-4-week and about-12-week second-dose recipients were combined.

Looked up from germline, CDR1 is SGHNT and CDR2 is YYREEE (reference sequence). This CDR3 has 16 amino acids. J gave up 3 bases and V 0 bases, and 8 bases lay outside the gene matches. A word on this clone: Its antigen is unidentified.

Findings of the study overall: An increase in Spike-specific TCR breadth and depth was observed after two AZD1222 doses. There were mostly white British donors and more females than males, and clonal diversity was possibly underestimated. The study identified only five to seven AZD1222 recipients as seropositive at baseline.

The data were produced by immunoSEQ multiplex PCR, yet TCRdb's version contains in-frame clones alone and is incomplete. The data contain 130,000 or so clones, over 90% of them singletons. The rearrangement joins TRBV5-4 to TRBJ2-7; TRBD2 matches 8 bases. This sequence originates from an adult in good health. Sequences were derived from peripheral blood, sampled on day 0 of AZD1222 vaccination. This CDR3 reads CASSLAAGTRNYEQYF. CDR3 in DNA: TGTGCCAGCAGCTTGGCAGCAGGGACTAGGAACTACGAGCAGTACTTC.